This TCR beta chain was captured by sequencing in a study of T cell responses to AZD1222 COVID-19 vaccine. The CDR3 consists of 14 residues. Germline V CDR1 and CDR2: MGHRA, YSYEKL. Deletions cut 0 bases from V and 8 bases from J, with 13 bases between. This table comes from immunoSEQ multiplex PCR, and its TCRdb copy is limited to in-frame clones, with some not included. The sample lists roughly 90,000 clones, over 80% occurring once. The input for sequencing was peripheral blood, taken on day 0 of MenACWY control vaccination. This chain connects TRBV4-1 to TRBJ1-2; the D is unclear. This clonotype originated in an adult in good health. The CDR3 DNA follows: TGCGCCAGCAGCCAAGATATCGGCTTTGTGGGCTACACCTTC. Translation gives CASSQDIGFVGYTF.